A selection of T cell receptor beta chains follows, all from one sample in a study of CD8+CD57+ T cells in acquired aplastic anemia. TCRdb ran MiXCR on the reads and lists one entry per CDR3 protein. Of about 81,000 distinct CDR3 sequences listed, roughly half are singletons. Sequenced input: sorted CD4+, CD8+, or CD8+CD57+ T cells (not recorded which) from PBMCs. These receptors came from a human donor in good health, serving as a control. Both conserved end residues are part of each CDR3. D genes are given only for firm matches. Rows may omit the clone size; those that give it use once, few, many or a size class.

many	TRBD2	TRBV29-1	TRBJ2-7	CSAYGLAGGPDEQYF	TGCAGCGCATACGGGCTAGCGGGAGGCCCGGACGAGCAGTACTTC
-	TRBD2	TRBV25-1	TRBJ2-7	CASSAMAGGYEQYF	TGTGCCAGCAGTGCGATGGCGGGGGGCTACGAGCAGTACTTC
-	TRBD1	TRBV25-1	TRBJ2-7	CASNLQAGTGSDYEQYF	TGTGCCAGCAATCTTCAGGCCGGGACAGGAAGTGACTACGAGCAGTACTTC
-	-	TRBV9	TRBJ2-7	CASSPGDKSFYEQYF	TGTGCCAGCTCCCCCGGAGACAAATCATTCTACGAGCAGTACTTC
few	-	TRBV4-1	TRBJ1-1	CASSPRDGPEAFF	TGCGCCAGCAGCCCCCGGGACGGTCCTGAAGCTTTCTTT
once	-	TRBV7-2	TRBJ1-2	CASSLQGGYTF	TGTGCCAGCAGCTTACAGGGTGGCTACACCTTC
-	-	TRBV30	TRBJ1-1	CAWREGVTGNTEAFF	TGTGCCTGGAGGGAAGGGGTAACTGGAAACACTGAAGCTTTCTTT
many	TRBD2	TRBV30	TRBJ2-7	CAWSSPTGTSLEQYF	TGTGCCTGGAGCTCACCAACCGGGACTAGCCTCGAGCAGTACTTC
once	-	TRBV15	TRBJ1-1	CATTTGVAEAFF	TGTGCCACCACAACGGGGGTCGCTGAAGCTTTCTTT
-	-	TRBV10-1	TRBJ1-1	CASTEVYREAFF	TGCGCCAGCACGGAAGTCTACAGGGAAGCTTTCTTT
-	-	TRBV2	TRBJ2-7	CASSEVGGPDYEQYF	TGCGCCAGCAGTGAAGTGGGGGGGCCGGACTACGAGCAGTACTTC
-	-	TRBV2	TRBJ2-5	CASSELGGGDGAQYF	TGTGCCAGCAGTGAGCTAGGGGGAGGGGACGGGGCCCAGTACTTC
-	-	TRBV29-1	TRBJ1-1	CSVEQGTTEAFF	TGCAGCGTTGAACAGGGAACCACTGAAGCTTTCTTT
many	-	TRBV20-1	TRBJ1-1	CSARGENTEAFF	TGCAGTGCTAGAGGTGAGAACACTGAAGCTTTCTTT
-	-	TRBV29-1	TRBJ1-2	CSVDNYGYTF	TGCAGCGTAGATAACTATGGCTACACCTTC
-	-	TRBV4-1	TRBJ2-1	CASSQVVGDEQFF	TGCGCCAGCAGCCAGGTAGTGGGCGATGAGCAGTTCTTC
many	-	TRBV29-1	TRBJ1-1	CSVRTPQNTEAFF	TGCAGCGTTCGGACACCCCAGAACACTGAAGCTTTCTTT
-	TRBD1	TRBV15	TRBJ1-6	CATSRGRQGYSPLHF	TGTGCCACCAGCAGGGGTAGACAGGGTTATTCACCCCTCCACTTT
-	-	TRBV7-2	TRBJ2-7	CASRRSGGYEQYF	TGTGCCAGCAGGAGGTCTGGAGGCTACGAGCAGTACTTC
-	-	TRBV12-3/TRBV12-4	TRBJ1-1	CASSLQGPDTEAFF	TGTGCCAGCAGTTTGCAGGGACCGGACACTGAAGCTTTCTTT
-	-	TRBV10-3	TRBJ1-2	CAISDFTNYGYTF	TGTGCCATCAGTGATTTTACTAACTATGGCTACACCTTC
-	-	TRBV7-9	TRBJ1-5	CASSFSAQPQHF	TGTGCCAGCAGCTTCTCGGCGCAGCCCCAGCATTTT
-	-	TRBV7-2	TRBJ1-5	CASSFRYRQPQHF	TGTGCCAGCAGCTTTCGCTACAGGCAGCCCCAGCATTTT
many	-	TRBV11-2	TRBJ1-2	CASSLDGRTDNGYTF	TGTGCCAGCAGCTTAGATGGAAGGACAGACAATGGCTACACCTTC
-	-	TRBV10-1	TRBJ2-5	CASSEEGGETQYF	TGCGCCAGCAGTGAAGAGGGTGGGGAGACCCAGTACTTC
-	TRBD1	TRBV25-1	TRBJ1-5	CASSALAGQNQPQHF	TGTGCCAGCAGTGCCCTAGCGGGACAGAATCAGCCCCAGCATTTT
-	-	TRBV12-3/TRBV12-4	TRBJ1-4	CASRSQGRGPNEKLFF	TGTGCCAGCAGATCCCAGGGGCGCGGGCCAAATGAAAAACTGTTTTTT
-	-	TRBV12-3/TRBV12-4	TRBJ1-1	CASSLGPLAGGGTEAFF	TGTGCCAGCAGTTTAGGCCCACTTGCGGGGGGTGGGACTGAAGCTTTCTTT
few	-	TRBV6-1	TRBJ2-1	CASSEESWGPSF	TGTGCCAGCAGTGAAGAATCTTGGGGGCCCAGCTTC
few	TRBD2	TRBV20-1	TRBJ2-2	CSAPGTSGRNTGELFF	TGCAGTGCTCCCGGGACTAGCGGGAGAAACACCGGGGAGCTGTTTTTT
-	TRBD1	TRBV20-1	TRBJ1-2	CSASGGGSGTGNYGYTF	TGCAGTGCTAGCGGCGGGGGTAGCGGGACAGGGAACTATGGCTACACCTTC
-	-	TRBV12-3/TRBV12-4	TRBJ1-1	CASSLRQAGTEAFF	TGTGCCAGCAGTTTACGGCAGGCCGGCACTGAAGCTTTCTTT
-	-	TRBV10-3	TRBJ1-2	CAIAWGLTPLSDGYTF	TGTGCCATTGCGTGGGGCCTCACCCCCCTATCGGATGGCTACACCTTC
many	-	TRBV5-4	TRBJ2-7	CASKSRGSYEQYF	TGTGCCAGCAAGAGCAGGGGCTCCTACGAGCAGTACTTC
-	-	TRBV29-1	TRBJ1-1	CSVWLGGNTEAFF	TGCAGCGTTTGGTTGGGGGGGAACACTGAAGCTTTCTTT
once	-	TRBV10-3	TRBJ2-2	CAISEGALRNTGELFF	TGTGCCATCAGTGAGGGCGCATTAAGAAACACCGGGGAGCTGTTTTTT
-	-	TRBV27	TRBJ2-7	CASSPGLWGYEQYF	TGTGCCAGCAGTCCCGGGTTGTGGGGCTACGAGCAGTACTTC
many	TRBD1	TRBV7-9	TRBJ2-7	CASSHLTGGEDEQYF	TGTGCCAGCAGCCACCTAACAGGGGGCGAAGACGAGCAGTACTTC
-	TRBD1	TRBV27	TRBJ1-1	CASSRTGTDWDTEAFF	TGTGCCAGCAGTCGGACAGGGACCGACTGGGACACTGAAGCTTTCTTT
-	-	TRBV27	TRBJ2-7	CASSLTIASTYEQYF	TGTGCCAGCAGTTTAACGATAGCGTCTACCTACGAGCAGTACTTC
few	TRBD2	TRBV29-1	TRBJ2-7	CSVGMLGGTLEQYF	TGCAGCGTTGGCATGCTGGGAGGGACGCTCGAGCAGTACTTC
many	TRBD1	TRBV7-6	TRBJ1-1	CASSSRTGGNTEAFF	TGTGCCAGCAGCTCGAGGACAGGGGGAAACACTGAAGCTTTCTTT
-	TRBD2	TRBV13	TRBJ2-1	CAISVGSGGRGEQFF	TGTGCCATCAGTGTCGGTAGCGGGGGTCGTGGTGAGCAGTTCTTC
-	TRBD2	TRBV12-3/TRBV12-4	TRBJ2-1	CASSLSSGNEQFF	TGTGCCAGCAGTTTAAGTAGCGGGAATGAGCAGTTCTTC
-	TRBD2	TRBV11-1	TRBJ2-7	CASSKQGTRDAYEQYF	TGTGCCAGCAGCAAACAAGGGACTAGGGACGCCTACGAGCAGTACTTC
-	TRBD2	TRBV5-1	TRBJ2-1	CASSLGLANEQFF	TGCGCCAGCAGCCTCGGACTAGCCAATGAGCAGTTCTTC
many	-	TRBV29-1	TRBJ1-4	CSVRGSATNEKLFF	TGCAGCGTCCGGGGCTCCGCAACTAATGAAAAACTGTTTTTT
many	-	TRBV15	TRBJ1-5	CATSGTNQPQHF	TGTGCCACCAGCGGGACCAATCAGCCCCAGCATTTT
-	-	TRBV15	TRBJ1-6	CATSRDRAFGSPLHF	TGTGCCACCAGCAGAGACAGGGCTTTCGGTTCACCCCTCCACTTT
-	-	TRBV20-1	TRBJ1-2	CSARGLANYGYTF	TGCAGCGCTAGAGGTCTAGCCAACTATGGCTACACCTTC
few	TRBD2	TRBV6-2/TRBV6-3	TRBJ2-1	CASSYTSGYNEQFF	TGTGCCAGCAGTTACACTAGCGGTTACAATGAGCAGTTCTTC
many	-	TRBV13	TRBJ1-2	CASSFGVNLYGYTF	TGTGCCAGCAGCTTCGGAGTGAATCTCTATGGCTACACCTTC
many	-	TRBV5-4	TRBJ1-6	CASSMAGSPLHF	TGTGCCAGCAGCATGGCGGGATCACCCCTCCACTTT
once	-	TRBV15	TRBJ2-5	CATSPTRAKSETQYF	TGTGCCACCTCTCCGACTAGGGCCAAAAGCGAGACCCAGTACTTC
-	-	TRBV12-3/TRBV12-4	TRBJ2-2	CASSHLVSTGELFF	TGTGCCAGCAGTCATCTAGTCAGTACCGGGGAGCTGTTTTTT